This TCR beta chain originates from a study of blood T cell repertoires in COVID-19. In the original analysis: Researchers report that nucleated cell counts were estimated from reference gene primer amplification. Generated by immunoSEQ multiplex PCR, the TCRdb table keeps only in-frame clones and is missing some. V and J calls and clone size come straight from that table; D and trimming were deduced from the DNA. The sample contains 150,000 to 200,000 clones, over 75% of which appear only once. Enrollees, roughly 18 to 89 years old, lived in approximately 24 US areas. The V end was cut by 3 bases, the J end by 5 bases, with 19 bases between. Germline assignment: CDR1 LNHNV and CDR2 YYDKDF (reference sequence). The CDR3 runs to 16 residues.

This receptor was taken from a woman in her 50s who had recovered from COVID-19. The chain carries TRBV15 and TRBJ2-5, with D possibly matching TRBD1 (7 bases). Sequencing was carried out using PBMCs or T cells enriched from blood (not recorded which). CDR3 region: CATSRLDRTSGETQYF. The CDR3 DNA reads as TGTGCCACCAGCAGGCTGGACAGGACGAGCGGGGAGACCCAGTACTTC.